This T cell receptor (beta chain) appears in the sequencing data of a study of cytomegalovirus exposure and HLA in healthy donors. Method: immunoSEQ multiplex PCR; TCRdb's copy keeps in-frame clones and lacks some. Here the sample spans some 250,000 clones, roughly 88% being singletons. CDR1 and CDR2 from the germline V gene are MDHEN and SYDVKM. The CDR3 is 14 residues long. The V segment lost 2 bases and the J segment 1 base; nucleotides outside the gene matches: 0. With respect to this clone: Other DNA sequences in the same sample also yield this CDR3.

The chain carries TRBV28 and TRBJ2-7; 9 bases are a match to TRBD1. Sequencing was carried out using PBMCs. The sequence was collected from a woman under 40 in good health and CMV-seronegative. As DNA, the CDR3 is TGTGCCAGCAGTTTAGGGACAGGGTCCTACGAGCAGTACTTC. This sequence encodes CASSLGTGSYEQYF. The full variable domain, its missing parts supplied by reference TRBV28 and TRBJ2-7, is DVKVTQSSRYLVKRTGEKVFLECVQDMDHENMFWYRQDPGLGLRLIYFSYDVKMKEKGDIPEGYSVSREKKERFSLILESASTNQTSMYLCASSLGTGSYEQYFGPGTRLTVT.